This record looks at one TCR beta chain sequence and its context. What it recognizes is unknown. This specimen belongs to a study of cytomegalovirus exposure and HLA in healthy donors. The CDR3 has 17 residues. Per the germline V gene, CDR1 is SGHRS and CDR2 is YFSETQ. The trim removed 4 bases at V and 2 bases at J, leaving 8 bases unmatched. This PCR relied on a set of 60 Vbeta primers and 13 Jbeta primers. Profiling relied on immunoSEQ multiplex PCR, and the TCRdb table lists in-frame clones only, not all of them. The sample's table shows about 50,000 clones. Study-wide findings and caveats: A few CMV-associated chains proved CMV antigen-specific in vitro. After further analysis at a later stage, roughly 16,000 TCR beta sequences were associated with HLA alleles at 0.05 false discovery rate.

Sample: PBMCs. The chain combines TRBV5-1 with TRBJ2-6; TRBD1 matches at 8 bases. The clonotype comes from a woman aged 60-70 years in good health and CMV-seropositive. The CDR3: CASSAGQGSPGANVLTF. The CDR3 DNA reads TGCGCCAGCAGCGCAGGACAGGGATCTCCTGGGGCCAACGTCCTGACTTTC.